A single sample is the source of the 20 T cell receptor beta chains below, sequenced in a study of blood T cell repertoires in COVID-19. Repertoires were generated with immunoSEQ multiplex PCR, while TCRdb's copy carries only in-frame clones and drops some. The sample holds around 80,000 clones, approximately 83% seen once. The sequenced sample consisted of peripheral blood. These receptors were collected from a human donor in a cohort sampled during active COVID-19.

The sample holds one count of this clone. This chain joins TRBV5-1 and TRBJ2-2, with D unclear. The V end lost 0 bases, the J end lost 6 bases, and 6 bases lay between the germline ends. Per germline, CDR1 SGHRS and CDR2 YFSETQ. The CDR3 covers 13 residues. The CDR3 sequence: CASSLALPGELFF. CDR3 coding DNA: TGCGCCAGCAGCTTGGCACTACCCGGGGAGCTGTTTTTT.

The chain links TRBV19 to TRBJ2-3, with 11 bases that match TRBD2. Germline CDR1 LNHDA, CDR2 SQIVND (reference sequence). The trim removed 4 bases at V and 3 bases at J, leaving 3 bases unmatched. The CDR3 is made up of 15 amino acids. The CDR3 nucleotides are TGTGCCAGTAGTAGTACTAGCGGGGGAACAGATACGCAGTATTTT. Protein: CASSSTSGGTDTQYF.

The chain couples TRBV27 to TRBJ2-1; a possible D gene is TRBD1 (5 bases). With 3 bases removed from V and 2 bases from J, the gap between germline ends came to 8 bases. Germline CDR1 is MNHEY and CDR2 is SMNVEV (reference sequence). This CDR3 spans 14 amino acids. CDR3 in amino acids: CASSLKGPYNEQFF. The DNA for the CDR3 is TGTGCCAGCAGTTTGAAGGGGCCCTACAATGAGCAGTTCTTC.

This rearrangement joins TRBV9 to TRBJ2-1, with 14 nucleotides matching TRBD2. This CDR3 is 17 amino acids long. Germline CDR1 and CDR2: SGDLS and YYNGEE. V lost 3 bases and J lost 4; bases outside the gene matches: 6. The CDR3 sequence is CASSARLAGGGYNEQFF. CDR3 DNA sequence: TGTGCCAGCAGCGCCCGACTAGCGGGAGGGGGGTACAATGAGCAGTTCTTC.

The J gene is TRBJ1-5, the V gene TRBV9, with 8 bases aligning to TRBD1. V trimming: 0 bases; J trimming: 3 bases; junction bases outside the gene matches: 14. The germline gives CDR1 SGDLS, CDR2 YYNGEE. The CDR3 has 19 residues. Written as DNA, the CDR3 is TGTGCCAGCAGCGTAGCCCAACCCCCTACAGGGGGAGACAATCAGCCCCAGCATTTT. Translating it yields CASSVAQPPTGGDNQPQHF. The whole variable domain, remainder taken from reference TRBV9 and TRBJ1-5, is DSGVTQTPKHLITATGQRVTLRCSPRSGDLSVYWYQQSLDQGLQFLIQYYNGEERAKGNILERFSAQQFPDLHSELNLSSLELGDSALYFCASSVAQPPTGGDNQPQHFGDGTRLSIL.

The CDR3 region has the DNA TGCGCCAGCAGCCAAGTGGTTGTTCCCGGAGCCAAAAACATTCAGTACTTC. This sequence encodes CASSQVVVPGAKNIQYF. The chain uses TRBV4-1 and TRBJ2-4; D remains unclear. CDR1 and CDR2 from the germline V gene are MGHRA and YSYEKL. Trimming removed 1 base from V and 0 bases from J, with 13 bases in between. CDR3 size: 17 residues.

The chain combines TRBV2 with TRBJ2-7; 7 positions match TRBD1. Per the germline V gene, CDR1 is SNHLY and CDR2 is FYNNEI. This CDR3 contains 13 residues. The V and J ends lost 6 bases and 6 bases, in that order; junction bases with no gene match: 8. Written as DNA, the CDR3 is TGTGCCAGCAGCATTCGGACAGGTCTCGAGCAGTACTTC. It is translated as CASSIRTGLEQYF. The entire variable domain, with the rest obtained from reference TRBV2 and TRBJ2-7, is as follows: EPEVTQTPSHQVTQMGQEVILRCVPISNHLYFYWYRQILGQKVEFLVSFYNNEISEKSEIFDDQFSVERPDGSNFTLKIRSTKLEDSAMYFCASSIRTGLEQYFGPGTRLTVT.

The V and J genes are TRBV28 and TRBJ1-2; D gene ambiguous. This CDR3 spans 11 amino acids. From germline, CDR1 is MDHEN and CDR2 SYDVKM. The CDR3 protein is CAVGGNYGYTF. The CDR3 DNA reads as TGTGCGGTGGGAGGGAACTATGGCTACACCTTC.

The chain employs TRBV7-8 and TRBJ1-5; D is possibly TRBD1 (6 bases). This CDR3 has 16 amino acids. The germline V and J ends were trimmed by 1 base and 5 bases, with 15 bases remaining between them. Germline CDR1 reads SGHVS; CDR2 reads FQNEAQ. The CDR3 nucleotides read TGTGCCAGCAGCTTAGGAGGGGGTAGAGTTGATCAGCCCCAGCATTTT. Protein product: CASSLGGGRVDQPQHF.

The V gene is TRBV27, the J gene TRBJ2-5, with 9 bases fitting TRBD1. The CDR3 loop spans 20 amino acids. V lost 2 bases to trimming and J lost 4 bases; unmatched junction nucleotides: 20. Germline V lookup: CDR1 MNHEY, CDR2 SMNVEV (reference sequence). CDR3 protein: CASSLPDRGFFRGIPETQYF. DNA of the CDR3: TGTGCCAGCAGTTTACCGGACAGGGGTTTTTTCCGGGGTATCCCAGAGACCCAGTACTTC.

The rearrangement uses TRBV7-6 and TRBJ2-3, with 12 bases lining up with TRBD2. Germline assignment: CDR1 SGHVS and CDR2 FNYEAQ. V was pared by 4 bases and J by 0 bases, with 17 bases of the junction left unmatched. CDR3 size: 21 residues. CDR3: CASSSPLGRLAGVPSTDTQYF. CDR3 DNA: TGTGCCAGCAGCTCCCCCCTGGGTCGACTAGCGGGAGTCCCTAGCACAGATACGCAGTATTTT.

The chain has TRBV5-1 and TRBJ2-3; TRBD1 matches at 7 bases. Losses at the gene ends were 5 bases for V and 6 bases for J; bases not matched to a gene: 9. This CDR3 comprises 14 residues. Germline values: CDR1 SGHRS, CDR2 YFSETQ. The CDR3 sequence is CASRNGQAADTQYF. The CDR3 DNA reads as TGCGCCAGCAGAAACGGACAGGCGGCCGATACGCAGTATTTT.

The CDR3 DNA follows: TGTGCCAGCAGCCTCGGACAAGATAATTCACCCCTCCACTTT. Translating it yields CASSLGQDNSPLHF. This chain links TRBV11-2 with TRBJ1-6; possible D gene TRBD1, 5 bases. V dropped 5 bases and J dropped 5 bases, with 10 bases sitting between them. CDR3 length: 14 amino acids. From germline, CDR1 is SGHAT and CDR2 FQNNGV.

This clone was observed a few times. The V call is TRBV3-1 (or the pseudogene TRBV3-2), the J call TRBJ2-2, with D possibly matching TRBD2 (5 bases). This CDR3 region has 11 residues. Trimming removed 7 bases from V and 7 bases from J, with 7 bases in between. Germline CDR1 reads LGHDT; CDR2 reads YNNKEL (reference sequence). The CDR3 coding sequence is TGTGCCAGCATCCGGGGCGGGGAGCTGTTTTTT. Translating gives CASIRGGELFF.

The J gene is TRBJ1-1, the V gene TRBV12-3 or TRBV12-4, with D maybe TRBD1 (5 bases). The CDR3 consists of 13 residues. The V and J ends lost 6 bases and 5 bases respectively, with 13 bases between them. CDR3 in DNA: TGTGCCAGCAGCCTCAGGGTTCAGACTGAAGCTTTCTTT. Protein: CASSLRVQTEAFF.

The chain employs TRBV28 and TRBJ2-7; unclear D gene. The CDR3 length is 11 residues. V shed 3 bases and J shed 3 bases, with 3 bases lying between them. The germline gives CDR1 MDHEN, CDR2 SYDVKM. In DNA form, the CDR3 reads TGTGCCAGCAGTTTCTTCTACGAGCAGTACTTC. Translating gives CASSFFYEQYF.

V usage is TRBV28 and J usage is TRBJ2-1; no definite D call. The CDR3 totals 14 residues. Trimming cost V 2 bases and J 2 bases, with 7 bases left between them. Germline assignment: CDR1 MDHEN and CDR2 SYDVKM. The CDR3 region is CASSLIEAYNEQFF. CDR3 sequence (DNA): TGTGCCAGCAGTTTAATCGAGGCCTACAATGAGCAGTTCTTC.

This clone came up once. V and J are TRBV9 and TRBJ2-1; D is possibly TRBD1 (6 bases). The CDR3 spans 14 residues. The V gene's germline CDR1 is SGDLS and CDR2 YYNGEE. The germline V and J ends were trimmed by 5 bases and 4 bases, with 13 bases remaining between them. CDR3 sequence reads: CASSARQDYNEQFF. Here the CDR3 DNA reads TGTGCCAGCAGTGCCCGACAGGATTACAATGAGCAGTTCTTC.

CDR3 DNA sequence: TGTGCCAGCAGCTTAGGGGCCAGCCCCAATCAGCCCCAGCATTTT. This codes for CASSLGASPNQPQHF. The chain combines TRBV7-2 with TRBJ1-5; unclear D gene. Germline V gene data show CDR1 as SGHTA and CDR2 as FQGNSA. V was pared by 1 base and J by 3 bases, with 10 bases between. This CDR3 has 15 amino acids.

This clone was recorded only once. This chain links TRBV5-1 with TRBJ2-5; the D gene is possibly TRBD1 (7 bases). The CDR3 is 16 residues long. Per germline, CDR1 SGHRS and CDR2 YFSETQ. The V end lost 0 bases, the J end lost 5 bases, and 17 bases lay between the germline ends. The CDR3: CASSLVLGGQTETQYF. For the CDR3, the DNA is TGCGCCAGCAGCTTGGTGTTGGGGGGACAGACGGAGACCCAGTACTTC.